This T cell receptor beta chain originates from a study of identical twins. The CDR3 extends over 11 amino acids. The germline V gene encodes CDR1 KGHSH and CDR2 LQKENI. With 2 bases removed from V and 6 bases from J, the gap between germline ends came to 3 bases. TCRdb called the 5' RACE reads again in MiXCR, with one record for every CDR3 protein. The top ten clones hold less than 2.5% of a sample with a few hundred thousand distinct CDR3 sequences, approximately 8% of them seen once. This clonotype was seen only a few times. The sample was also linked to a second study, of yellow fever vaccine responses in identical twins.

This clonotype was sampled from a woman between 18 and 29 years old in good health. The sample was memory (CD45RO+) T cells sorted from blood. This chain links TRBV18 with TRBJ2-3; D gene uncertain. The CDR3: CASSPVDTQYF. CDR3 nucleotide sequence: TGTGCCAGCTCACCAGTGGATACGCAGTATTTT.